The 20 T cell receptor beta chains in this list originate from one sample, sequenced in a study of metastatic and nonmetastatic thyroid tumors. The entire patient cohort was treatment-naive prior to thyroid surgery. MiXCR re-clonotyped the PCR reads for TCRdb. This sample carries roughly 15,000 clones, under 25% of them seen once, and the ten largest clones take just over 20%. Sequenced: adjacent normal tissue. The receptors derive from a female donor with papillary thyroid cancer or a benign thyroid nodule (not recorded which). Some clones in this sample may be carry-over from other donors' samples.

The J gene is TRBJ2-3, the V gene TRBV20-1; 13 bases are a match to TRBD2. Germline values: CDR1 DFQATT, CDR2 SNEGSKA (reference sequence). J was trimmed by 1 base and V by 8 bases; bases with no gene match: 6. There are 15 residues in the CDR3. This chain's CDR3 is CSRAGLAGGTDTQYF. The DNA for the CDR3 is TGCAGTAGAGCCGGACTAGCGGGAGGCACAGATACGCAGTATTTT.

This clone was recorded many times. The chain is built from TRBV10-3 and TRBJ2-3, with D hard to call. Trimming took 5 bases from V and 0 from J, leaving 0 bases between them. Germline V lookup: CDR1 ENHRY, CDR2 SYGVKD. This CDR3 is 11 amino acids long. CDR3 residues: CAISSTDTQYF. CDR3 nucleotides: TGTGCCATCAGTAGCACAGATACGCAGTATTTT.

The chain carries TRBV6-1 and TRBJ2-2; 8 bases map to TRBD1. The CDR3 contains 15 residues. Germline V gene sequence: CDR1 MNHNS, CDR2 SASEGT. Trimming at V came to 5 bases and at J to 5 bases, leaving 7 bases not matched to a gene. CDR3 nucleotides: TGTGCCAGCAGTAAAGACAGGGGTGGGACCGGGGAGCTGTTTTTT. This translates into CASSKDRGGTGELFF.

The chain couples TRBV18 to TRBJ1-1, with a possible D match to TRBD1 (5 bases). The germline V and J ends were trimmed by 1 base and 6 bases, with 18 bases remaining between them. The CDR3 loop spans 16 amino acids. Germline V gene lookup returns CDR1 KGHSH and CDR2 LQKENI. In nucleotides, the CDR3 is TGTGCCAGCTCACCACGGACATTCTCTCGGGGGGCTGAAGCTTTCTTT. Protein product: CASSPRTFSRGAEAFF. The whole variable domain, remainder taken from reference TRBV18 and TRBJ1-1, is NAGVMQNPRHLVRRRGQEARLRCSPMKGHSHVYWYRQLPEEGLKFMVYLQKENIIDESGMPKERFSAEFPKEGPSILRIQQVVRGDSAAYFCASSPRTFSRGAEAFFGQGTRLTVV.

The V and J genes are TRBV19 and TRBJ2-7; tentative D call: TRBD2 (5 bases). The CDR3 is made up of 15 amino acids. Trimming left V 0 bases short and J 3 bases short, with 12 bases between. Germline V gene lookup returns CDR1 LNHDA and CDR2 SQIVND (reference sequence). The chain's CDR3 is CASSIDSGKGYEQYF. The CDR3 nucleotides are TGTGCCAGTAGTATAGATTCGGGAAAAGGCTACGAGCAGTACTTC.

A few counts support this clone. The chain combines TRBV5-1 with TRBJ2-2; 13 bases line up with TRBD2. Germline CDR1 SGHRS, CDR2 YFSETQ. There are 15 residues in the CDR3. V gave up 4 bases and J gave up 7 bases; unmatched junction bases: 4. For the CDR3, the DNA is TGCGCCAGCAGCCAACTAGCGGGAGGGCTCGGGGAGCTGTTTTTT. It is translated as CASSQLAGGLGELFF.

A few counts support this clone. The CDR3 sequence: CASSFGGVGERLGNEQFF. The CDR3 bases are TGCGCCAGCAGCTTTGGAGGTGTAGGGGAAAGGTTGGGTAATGAGCAGTTCTTC. The rearrangement joins TRBV5-1 to TRBJ2-1; D tentatively reads TRBD1 or TRBD2 (5 bases each). V was cut by 2 bases and J by 7 bases, with 25 bases left in between. The CDR3 spans 18 residues. Germline V CDR1 and CDR2: SGHRS, YFSETQ.

This clone showed up many times. The V call is TRBV20-1, the J call TRBJ2-1; 9 bases map to TRBD2. The trim removed 5 bases at V and 8 bases at J, leaving 7 bases unmatched. Germline assignment: CDR1 DFQATT and CDR2 SNEGSKA (reference sequence). The CDR3 extends over 13 amino acids. The CDR3 protein is CSAPLAGLYEQFF. In nucleotides, the CDR3 is TGCAGTGCTCCCCTAGCGGGACTCTATGAGCAGTTCTTC.

This clone was counted a few times. This chain links TRBV25-1 with TRBJ2-3, with D possibly TRBD2 on 6 matching bases. The CDR3 has 15 residues. The germline V and J ends were trimmed by 10 bases and 5 bases, with 22 bases remaining between them. Germline CDR1 is MGHDK and CDR2 is SYGVNS. The CDR3 sequence is CANRSGRRLEDTQYF. CDR3 DNA: TGTGCCAACCGGTCGGGGAGGAGGTTAGAAGATACGCAGTATTTT. The full variable domain, with the rest looked up from reference TRBV25-1 and TRBJ2-3, is EADIYQTPRYLVIGTGKKITLECSQTMGHDKMYWYQQDPGMELHLIHYSYGVNSTEKGDLSSESTVSRIRTEHFPLTLESARPSHTSQYLCANRSGRRLEDTQYFGPGTRLTVL.

This clone was detected a few times. The genes are TRBV11-3 and TRBJ2-3, with 7 bases that match TRBD2. V gave up 6 bases and J gave up 1 base; unmatched junction bases: 7. The V gene's germline CDR1 is SGHNT and CDR2 YENEEA. This CDR3 contains 15 residues. The CDR3 nucleotides read TGTGCCAGCAGGGGGGGGAGCAGGGGCACAGATACGCAGTATTTT. This translates into CASRGGSRGTDTQYF.

This clone was observed a few times. The chain combines TRBV3-1 with TRBJ1-2; D remains ambiguous. This CDR3 is built from 12 residues. V lost 2 bases to trimming and J lost 8 bases, with 9 bases between them. The germline CDR1 and CDR2 sequences are LGHDT and YNNKEL (reference sequence). The CDR3 DNA follows: TGTGCCAGCAGCCAATTAAACTCGGGCTACACCTTC. Its protein is CASSQLNSGYTF.

In regard to this clone: Being one base from a much bigger clone, this may be a read error. The chain links TRBV3-1 to TRBJ2-5, with D perhaps TRBD1 or TRBD2 (6 bases each). CDR3 length equals 16 residues. Germline lookup yields CDR1 LGHDT and CDR2 YNNKEL (reference sequence). V lost 7 bases to trimming and J lost 5 bases, with 23 bases between them. CDR3 in amino acids: CASTLRRGSGGETQYF. In nucleotides, the CDR3 is TGTGCCAGCACCCTCCGAAGGGGGTCAGGAGGGGAGACCCAGTACTTC.

This clone was observed a few times. This chain joins TRBV28 and TRBJ1-6, with D tentatively TRBD1 (5 bases). The V end lost 6 bases, the J end lost 0 bases, and 12 bases lay between the germline ends. Germline assignment: CDR1 MDHEN and CDR2 SYDVKM. CDR3 length: 16 residues. In nucleotides, the CDR3 is TGTGCCAGCAGCCGGGGACTCAGCTCCTATAATTCACCCCTCCACTTT. Translated, it gives CASSRGLSSYNSPLHF. Full variable domain (missing parts from reference TRBV28 and TRBJ1-6): DVKVTQSSRYLVKRTGEKVFLECVQDMDHENMFWYRQDPGLGLRLIYFSYDVKMKEKGDIPEGYSVSREKKERFSLILESASTNQTSMYLCASSRGLSSYNSPLHFGNGTRLTVT.

In its sample, this clone was seen many times. The rearrangement links TRBV28 to TRBJ2-3, with a possible D match to TRBD2 (5 bases). V lost 5 bases and J 2 bases, leaving 14 bases between the germline ends. Germline V gene lookup returns CDR1 MDHEN and CDR2 SYDVKM. This CDR3 is built from 15 residues. CDR3 sequence (DNA): TGTGCCAGCAGTCCCCCAGAGCGGCTCACAGATACGCAGTATTTT. Its translation: CASSPPERLTDTQYF.

The chain has TRBV5-1 and TRBJ2-1, with D maybe TRBD2 (6 bases). V was cut by 0 bases and J by 1 base, with 14 bases left in between. Germline CDR1 reads SGHRS; CDR2 reads YFSETQ. CDR3 length: 17 residues. The CDR3 sequence is CASSLVSGSGSYNEQFF. The CDR3 region has the DNA TGCGCCAGCAGCTTGGTGTCCGGGAGTGGTTCCTACAATGAGCAGTTCTTC.

This clone was observed a few times. The chain recombines TRBV11-2 with TRBJ2-7; 10 bases fit TRBD2. This CDR3 has 16 amino acids. Germline CDR1 reads SGHAT; CDR2 reads FQNNGV. V gave up 2 bases and J gave up 5 bases; unmatched junction bases: 9. This CDR3 is CASSLRSGRGYNEQYF. The CDR3 coding sequence is TGTGCCAGCAGCTTAAGGAGCGGGAGGGGGTACAACGAGCAGTACTTC.

CDR3 nucleotides: TGTGCCAGTAGTATCCTCGGACAGGCCTCCTACGAGCAGTACTTC. It codes for CASSILGQASYEQYF. The chain couples TRBV19 to TRBJ2-7; 7 nucleotides align to TRBD1. The germline V gene encodes CDR1 LNHDA and CDR2 SQIVND (reference sequence). CDR3 size: 15 residues. With V trimmed by 3 bases and J by 0 bases, 5 bases remained unmatched.

The chain has TRBV5-1 and TRBJ2-2; 11 bases are a match to TRBD2. The CDR3 has 16 amino acids. The V and J ends lost 3 bases and 3 bases, in that order; junction bases with no gene match: 4. The germline V gene encodes CDR1 SGHRS and CDR2 YFSETQ. CDR3 protein: CASSYSGRADTGELFF. As DNA, the CDR3 is TGCGCCAGCAGCTATAGCGGGAGGGCCGACACCGGGGAGCTGTTTTTT.

Remarks on this clone: The junction and the germline gene differ at one end; a read error may be behind it. The V gene is TRBV27, the J gene TRBJ1-6; D may be TRBD1 (5 bases). From germline, CDR1 is MNHEY and CDR2 SMNVEV (reference sequence). This CDR3 is 17 amino acids long. The CDR3 DNA follows: TGTGCCAGCAGTTCACACCCGGGACGGATGTATAATTCACTCCTCCACTTT. Translating gives CASSSHPGRMYNSLLHF.

The chain carries TRBV24-1 and TRBJ1-1; D is unclear. Germline-derived CDR1 and CDR2 are KGHDR and SFDVKD. This CDR3 has 12 residues. Trimming cost V 10 bases and J 1 base, with 9 bases left between them. The CDR3 spells CATQDWNTEAFF. As DNA, the CDR3 is TGTGCCACTCAGGACTGGAACACTGAAGCTTTCTTT.